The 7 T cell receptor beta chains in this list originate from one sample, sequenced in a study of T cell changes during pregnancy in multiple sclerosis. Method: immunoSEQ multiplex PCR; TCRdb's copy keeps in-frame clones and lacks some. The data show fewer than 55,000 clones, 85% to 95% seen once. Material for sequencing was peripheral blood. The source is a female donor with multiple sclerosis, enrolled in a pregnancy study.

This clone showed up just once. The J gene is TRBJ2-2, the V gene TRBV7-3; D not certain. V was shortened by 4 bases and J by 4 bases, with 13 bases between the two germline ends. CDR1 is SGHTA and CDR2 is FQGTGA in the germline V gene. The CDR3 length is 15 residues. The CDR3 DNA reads TGTGCCAGCAGCTCACGTCCGTTGGCCACCGGGGAGCTGTTTTTT. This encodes CASSSRPLATGELFF.

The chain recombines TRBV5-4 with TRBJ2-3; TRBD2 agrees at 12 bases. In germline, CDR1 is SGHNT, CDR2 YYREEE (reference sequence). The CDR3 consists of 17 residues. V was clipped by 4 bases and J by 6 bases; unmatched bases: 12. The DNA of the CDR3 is TGTGCCAGCAGCCTACTAGCGGGAGGCCTCTCAGGGGATACGCAGTATTTT. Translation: CASSLLAGGLSGDTQYF.

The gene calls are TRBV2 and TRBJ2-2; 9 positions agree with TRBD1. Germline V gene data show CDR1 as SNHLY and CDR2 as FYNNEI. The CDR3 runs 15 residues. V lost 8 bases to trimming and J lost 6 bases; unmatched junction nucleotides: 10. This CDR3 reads CASHPGQGRAGELFF. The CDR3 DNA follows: TGTGCCAGCCACCCGGGACAGGGAAGGGCCGGGGAGCTGTTTTTT.

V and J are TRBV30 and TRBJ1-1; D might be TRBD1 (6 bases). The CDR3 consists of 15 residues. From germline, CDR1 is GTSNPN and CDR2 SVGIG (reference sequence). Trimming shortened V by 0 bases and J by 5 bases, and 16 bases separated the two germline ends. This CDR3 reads CAWSVPPGGRTEAFF. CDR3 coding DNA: TGTGCCTGGAGTGTACCCCCCGGGGGCAGGACTGAAGCTTTCTTT.

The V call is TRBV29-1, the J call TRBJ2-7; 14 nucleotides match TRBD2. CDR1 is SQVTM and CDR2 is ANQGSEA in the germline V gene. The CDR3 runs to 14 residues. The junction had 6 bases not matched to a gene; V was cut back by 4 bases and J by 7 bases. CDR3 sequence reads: CSVAGLAGEREQYF. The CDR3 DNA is TGCAGCGTTGCGGGACTAGCGGGAGAGAGGGAGCAGTACTTC.

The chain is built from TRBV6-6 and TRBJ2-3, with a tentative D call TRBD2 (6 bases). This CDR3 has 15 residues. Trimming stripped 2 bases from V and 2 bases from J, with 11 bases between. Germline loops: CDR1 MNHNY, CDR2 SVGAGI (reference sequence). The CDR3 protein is CASSYQTRPTDTQYF. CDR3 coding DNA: TGTGCCAGCAGTTACCAGACTAGGCCCACAGATACGCAGTATTTT.

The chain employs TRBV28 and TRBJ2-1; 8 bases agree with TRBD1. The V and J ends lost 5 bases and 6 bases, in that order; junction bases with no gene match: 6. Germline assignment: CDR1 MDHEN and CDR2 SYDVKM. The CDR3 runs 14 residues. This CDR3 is CASSPGQDFNEQFF. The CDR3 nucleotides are TGTGCCAGCAGTCCGGGACAGGACTTCAATGAGCAGTTCTTC. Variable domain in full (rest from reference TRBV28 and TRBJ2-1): DVKVTQSSRYLVKRTGEKVFLECVQDMDHENMFWYRQDPGLGLRLIYFSYDVKMKEKGDIPEGYSVSREKKERFSLILESASTNQTSMYLCASSPGQDFNEQFFGPGTRLTVL.